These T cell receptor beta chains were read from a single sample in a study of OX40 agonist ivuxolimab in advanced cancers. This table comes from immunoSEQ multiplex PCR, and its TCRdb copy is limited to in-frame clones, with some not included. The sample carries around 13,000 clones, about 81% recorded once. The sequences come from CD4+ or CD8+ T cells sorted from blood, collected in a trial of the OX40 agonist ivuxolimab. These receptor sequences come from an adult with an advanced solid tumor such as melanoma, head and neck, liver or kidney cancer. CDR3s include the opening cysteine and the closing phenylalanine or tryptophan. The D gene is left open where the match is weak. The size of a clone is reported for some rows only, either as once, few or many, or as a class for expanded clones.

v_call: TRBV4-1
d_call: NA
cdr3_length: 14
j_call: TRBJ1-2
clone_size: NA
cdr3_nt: TGCGCCAGCAGCCAAGATCCGGGGGCTGACGGCTACACCTTC
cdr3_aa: CASSQDPGADGYTF

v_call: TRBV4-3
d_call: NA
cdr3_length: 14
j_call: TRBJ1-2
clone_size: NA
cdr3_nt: TGCGCCAGCAGCCCCAGAATTAAAAACTATGGCTACACCTTC
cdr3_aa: CASSPRIKNYGYTF

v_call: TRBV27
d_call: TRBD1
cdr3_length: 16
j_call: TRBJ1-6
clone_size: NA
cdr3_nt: TGTGCCAGCAGCCCACAGGGGGCCCTGATTAATTCACCCCTCCACTTT
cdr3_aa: CASSPQGALINSPLHF

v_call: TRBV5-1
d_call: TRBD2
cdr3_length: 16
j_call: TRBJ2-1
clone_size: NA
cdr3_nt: TGCGCCAGCAGCTTCTTTGGGGGAGGGCCCTACAATGAGCAGTTCTTC
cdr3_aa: CASSFFGGGPYNEQFF

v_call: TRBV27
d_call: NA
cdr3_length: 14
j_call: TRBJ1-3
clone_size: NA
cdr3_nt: TGTGCCAGCAGTTCTAGCGCCTCTGGAAACACCATATATTTT
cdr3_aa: CASSSSASGNTIYF

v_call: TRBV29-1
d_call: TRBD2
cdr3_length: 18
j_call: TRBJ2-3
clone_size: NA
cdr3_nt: TGCAGCGTTGAAAGCGAGGCGGGAGGGCCCTCCCGCACAGATACGCAGTATTTT
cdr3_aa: CSVESEAGGPSRTDTQYF

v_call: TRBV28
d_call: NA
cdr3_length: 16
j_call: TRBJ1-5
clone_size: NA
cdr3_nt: TGTGCCAGCAGTCCAGACAGAGATTATAGCAATCAGCCCCAGCATTTT
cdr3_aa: CASSPDRDYSNQPQHF

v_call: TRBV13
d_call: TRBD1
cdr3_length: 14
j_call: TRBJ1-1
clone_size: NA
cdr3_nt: TGTGCCAGCAGCAGGACAGGGGGAGGCACTGAAGCTTTCTTT
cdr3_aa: CASSRTGGGTEAFF

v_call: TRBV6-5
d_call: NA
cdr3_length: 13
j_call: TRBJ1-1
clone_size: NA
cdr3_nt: TGTGCCAGCAGCAGGGGTGAGGACACTGAAGCTTTCTTT
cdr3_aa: CASSRGEDTEAFF

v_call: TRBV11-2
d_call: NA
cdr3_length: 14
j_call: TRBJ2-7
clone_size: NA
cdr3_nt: TGTGCCAGCTCCGGGGGCTCGGGCTCCTACGAGCAGTACTTC
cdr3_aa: CASSGGSGSYEQYF

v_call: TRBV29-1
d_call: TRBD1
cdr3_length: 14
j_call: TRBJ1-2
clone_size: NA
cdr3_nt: TGCAGCGTTGAAAACCGGGACAGGGGGGAGGGCTACACCTTC
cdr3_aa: CSVENRDRGEGYTF

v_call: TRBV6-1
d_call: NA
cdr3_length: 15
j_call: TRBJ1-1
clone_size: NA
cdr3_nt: TGTGCCAGCATTCGGGGTGAAGCGCCGAACACTGAAGCTTTCTTT
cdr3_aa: CASIRGEAPNTEAFF

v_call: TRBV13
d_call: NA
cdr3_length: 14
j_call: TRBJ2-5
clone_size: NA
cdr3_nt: TGTGCCAGCAAGGAAGGGCTGAACCAAGAGACCCAGTACTTC
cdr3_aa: CASKEGLNQETQYF

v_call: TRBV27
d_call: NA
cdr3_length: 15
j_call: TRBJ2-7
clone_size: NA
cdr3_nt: TGTGCCAGCAGCCTTAGGGTAGGGGGGCCCTACGAGCAGTACTTC
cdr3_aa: CASSLRVGGPYEQYF

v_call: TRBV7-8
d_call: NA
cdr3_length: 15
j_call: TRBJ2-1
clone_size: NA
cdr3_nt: TGTGCCAGCAGTTTTCAGACATATACCTACAATGAGCAGTTCTTC
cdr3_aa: CASSFQTYTYNEQFF

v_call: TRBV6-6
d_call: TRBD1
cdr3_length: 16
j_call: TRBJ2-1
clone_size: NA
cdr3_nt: TGTGCCAGCAGTTACCTGGGGACAGGGGGATCAAATGAGCAGTTCTTC
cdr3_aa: CASSYLGTGGSNEQFF

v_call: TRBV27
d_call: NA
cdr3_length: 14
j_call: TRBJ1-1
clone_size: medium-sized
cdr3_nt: TGTGCCAGCAGTTCATTAGTCCCGAACACTGAAGCTTTCTTT
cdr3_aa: CASSSLVPNTEAFF

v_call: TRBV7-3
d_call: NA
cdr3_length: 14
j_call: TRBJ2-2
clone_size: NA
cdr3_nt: TGTGCCAGCAGCTTAGAGGGTTTCACCGGGGAGCTGTTTTTT
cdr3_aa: CASSLEGFTGELFF

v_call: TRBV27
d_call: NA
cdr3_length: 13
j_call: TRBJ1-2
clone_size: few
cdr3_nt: TGTGCCAGCAGTCTTACTCGAGGCGGCGGCTACACCTTC
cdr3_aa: CASSLTRGGGYTF

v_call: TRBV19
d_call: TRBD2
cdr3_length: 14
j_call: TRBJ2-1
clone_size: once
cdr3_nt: TGTGCCAGTAGTATCGCGGGAGGGCTTAGTGAGCAGTTCTTC
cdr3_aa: CASSIAGGLSEQFF

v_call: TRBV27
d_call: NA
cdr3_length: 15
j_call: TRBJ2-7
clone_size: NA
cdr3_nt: TGTGCCAGCAGTTTATCTCCGGGGGCGGCCTACGAGCAGTACTTC
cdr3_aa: CASSLSPGAAYEQYF

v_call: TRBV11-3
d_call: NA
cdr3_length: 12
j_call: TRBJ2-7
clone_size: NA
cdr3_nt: TGTGCCAGCTCTGACGGACGGTACGAGCAGTACTTC
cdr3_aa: CASSDGRYEQYF

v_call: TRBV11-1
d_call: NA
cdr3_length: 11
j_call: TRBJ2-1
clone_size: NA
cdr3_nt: TGTGCCAGCAGCTTCCAGCGTGAGCAGTTCTTC
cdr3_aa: CASSFQREQFF

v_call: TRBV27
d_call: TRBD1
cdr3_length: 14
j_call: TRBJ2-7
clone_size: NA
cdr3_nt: TGTGCCAGCAGTTCCGGGACAGGGCCCTACGAGCAGTACTTC
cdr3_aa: CASSSGTGPYEQYF

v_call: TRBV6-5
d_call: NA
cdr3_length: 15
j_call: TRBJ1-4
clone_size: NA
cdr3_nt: TGTGCCAGCAGTTACTCAGCAGGGCTGGGGGAAAAACTGTTTTTT
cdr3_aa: CASSYSAGLGEKLFF

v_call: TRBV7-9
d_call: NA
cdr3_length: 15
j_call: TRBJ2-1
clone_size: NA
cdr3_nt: TGTGCCAGCAGCCGGACAGGGGCGGGGGGCAATGAGCAGTTCTTC
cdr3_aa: CASSRTGAGGNEQFF

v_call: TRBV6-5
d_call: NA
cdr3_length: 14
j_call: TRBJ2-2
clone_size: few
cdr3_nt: TGTGCCAGCAGTTATTACCAGAACACCGGGGAGCTGTTTTTT
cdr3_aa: CASSYYQNTGELFF

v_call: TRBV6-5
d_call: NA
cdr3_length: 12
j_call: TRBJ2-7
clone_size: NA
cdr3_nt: TGTGCCAGCAGCCTTTCGGGCTACGAGCAGTACTTC
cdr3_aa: CASSLSGYEQYF

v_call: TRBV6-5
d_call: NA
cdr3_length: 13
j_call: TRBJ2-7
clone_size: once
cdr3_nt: TGTGCCAGCAGTCCTCGTAGTAACTACGAGCAGTACTTC
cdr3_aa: CASSPRSNYEQYF

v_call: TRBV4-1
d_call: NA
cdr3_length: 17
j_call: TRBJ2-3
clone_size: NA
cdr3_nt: TGCGCCAGCAGCCAAGATTTCTGGGGGGCGAGGACAGATACGCAGTATTTT
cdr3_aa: CASSQDFWGARTDTQYF

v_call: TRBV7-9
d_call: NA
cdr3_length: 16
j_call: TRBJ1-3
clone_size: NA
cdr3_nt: TGTGCCAGCAGCTTAGCGACAGCTACCTCTGGAAACACCATATATTTT
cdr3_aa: CASSLATATSGNTIYF

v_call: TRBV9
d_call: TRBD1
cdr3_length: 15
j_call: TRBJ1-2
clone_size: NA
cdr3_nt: TGTGCCAGCAGCGCTTGGGGACAGGGGAACTATGGCTACACCTTC
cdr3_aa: CASSAWGQGNYGYTF

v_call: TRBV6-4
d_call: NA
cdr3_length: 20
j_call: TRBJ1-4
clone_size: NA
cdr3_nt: TGTGCCAGCAGTGACTCGAGTCCCGTCCTTTGGCGCATGCATCGTGAAAAACTGTTTTTT
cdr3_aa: CASSDSSPVLWRMHREKLFF

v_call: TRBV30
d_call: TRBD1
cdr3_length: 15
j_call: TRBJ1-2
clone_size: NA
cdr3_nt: TGTGCCTGGCGTTCAGACAGGGCACCCAGTTATGGCTACACCTTC
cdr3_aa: CAWRSDRAPSYGYTF

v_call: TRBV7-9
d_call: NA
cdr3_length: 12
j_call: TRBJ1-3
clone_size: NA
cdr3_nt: TGTGCCAGCACTCCTTTAAAGAACACCATATATTTT
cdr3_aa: CASTPLKNTIYF

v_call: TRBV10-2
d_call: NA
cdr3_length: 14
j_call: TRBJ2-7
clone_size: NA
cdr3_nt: TGCGCCAGCAGTGAGTGGGGGGCCGGGGACGAGCAGTACTTC
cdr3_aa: CASSEWGAGDEQYF

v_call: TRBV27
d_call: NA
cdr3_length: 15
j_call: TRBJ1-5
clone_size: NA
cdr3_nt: TGTGCCAGCAGTTTAGGGCACCCGAGCAATCAGCCCCAGCATTTT
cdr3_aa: CASSLGHPSNQPQHF

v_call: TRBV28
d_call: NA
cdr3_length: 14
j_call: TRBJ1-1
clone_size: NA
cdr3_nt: TGTGCCAGCAGTTTAAACCAAGGGACCACTGAAGCTTTCTTT
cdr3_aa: CASSLNQGTTEAFF

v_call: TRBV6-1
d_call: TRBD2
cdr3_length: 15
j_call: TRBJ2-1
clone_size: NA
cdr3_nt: TGTGCCAGCAGCAAAGGGACTAGCGGGGCCAATGAGCAGTTCTTC
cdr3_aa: CASSKGTSGANEQFF

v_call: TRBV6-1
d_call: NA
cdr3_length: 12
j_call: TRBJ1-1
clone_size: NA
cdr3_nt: TGTGCCACCGACGGGGTACTCACTGAAGCTTTCTTT
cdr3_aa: CATDGVLTEAFF

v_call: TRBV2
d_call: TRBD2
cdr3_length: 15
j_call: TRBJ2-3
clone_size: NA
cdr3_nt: TGTGCCAGCAGGGGGGGACTAGCGGGGCCAGATACGCAGTATTTT
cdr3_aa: CASRGGLAGPDTQYF

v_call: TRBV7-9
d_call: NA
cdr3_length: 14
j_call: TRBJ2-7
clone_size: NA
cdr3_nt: TGTGCCAGCAGCTTAGTTTTAGGGTCGAACGAGCAGTACTTC
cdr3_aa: CASSLVLGSNEQYF

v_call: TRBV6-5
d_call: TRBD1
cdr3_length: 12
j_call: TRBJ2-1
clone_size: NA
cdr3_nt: TGTGCCAGCAGTTACTCTGGGGACAGGGAGTTCTTC
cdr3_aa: CASSYSGDREFF

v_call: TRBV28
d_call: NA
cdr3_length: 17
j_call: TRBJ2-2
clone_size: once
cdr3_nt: TGTGCCAGCAGTTTGGCGACGGGAGTCGTCAACACCGGGGAGCTGTTTTTT
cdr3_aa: CASSLATGVVNTGELFF

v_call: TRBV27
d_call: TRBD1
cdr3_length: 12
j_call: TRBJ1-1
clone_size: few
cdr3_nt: TGTGCCACCGGACAGGGTAACACTGAAGCTTTCTTT
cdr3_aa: CATGQGNTEAFF

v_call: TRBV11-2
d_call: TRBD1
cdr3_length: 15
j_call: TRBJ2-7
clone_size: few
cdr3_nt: TGTGCCAGCAGAGTAGGGGGCAGGGCGGAATACGAGCAGTACTTC
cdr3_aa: CASRVGGRAEYEQYF

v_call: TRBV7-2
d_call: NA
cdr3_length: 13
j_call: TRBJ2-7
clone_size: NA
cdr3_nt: TGTGCCAGCAGCACGGGACTCCTGGACGAGCAGTACTTC
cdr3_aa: CASSTGLLDEQYF